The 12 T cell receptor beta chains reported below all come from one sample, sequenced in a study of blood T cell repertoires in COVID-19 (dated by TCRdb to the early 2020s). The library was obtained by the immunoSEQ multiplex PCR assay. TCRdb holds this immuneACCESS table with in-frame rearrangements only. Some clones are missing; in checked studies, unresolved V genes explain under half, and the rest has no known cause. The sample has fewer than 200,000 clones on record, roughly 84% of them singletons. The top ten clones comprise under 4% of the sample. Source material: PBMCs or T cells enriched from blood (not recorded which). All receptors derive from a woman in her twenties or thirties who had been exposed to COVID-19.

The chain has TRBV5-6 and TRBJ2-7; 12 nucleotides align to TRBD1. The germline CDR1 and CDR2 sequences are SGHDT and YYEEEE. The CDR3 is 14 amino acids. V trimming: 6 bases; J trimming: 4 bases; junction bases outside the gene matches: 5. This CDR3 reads CASTGTGGSYEQYF. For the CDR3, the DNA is TGTGCCAGCACCGGGACAGGGGGCTCGTACGAGCAGTACTTC.

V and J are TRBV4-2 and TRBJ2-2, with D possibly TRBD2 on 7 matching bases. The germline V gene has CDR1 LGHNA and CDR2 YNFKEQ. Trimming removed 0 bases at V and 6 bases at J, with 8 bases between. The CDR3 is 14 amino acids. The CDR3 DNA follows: TGTGCCAGCAGCCAAGAGGGGGGGCCCGGGGAGCTGTTTTTT. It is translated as CASSQEGGPGELFF.

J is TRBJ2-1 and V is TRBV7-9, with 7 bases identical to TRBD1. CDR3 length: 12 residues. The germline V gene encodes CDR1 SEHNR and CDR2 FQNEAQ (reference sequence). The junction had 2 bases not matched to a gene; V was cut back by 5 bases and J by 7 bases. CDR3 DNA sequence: TGTGCCAGCAGCGGGACAGTGAATGAGCAGTTCTTC. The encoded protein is CASSGTVNEQFF.

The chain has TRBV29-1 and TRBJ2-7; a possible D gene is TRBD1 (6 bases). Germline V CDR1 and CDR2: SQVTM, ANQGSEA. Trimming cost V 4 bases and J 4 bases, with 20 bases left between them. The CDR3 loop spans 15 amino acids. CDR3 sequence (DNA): TGCAGCGTTGTGATGGGGGCAGGTAAGGGGTACGAGCAGTACTTC. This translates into CSVVMGAGKGYEQYF.

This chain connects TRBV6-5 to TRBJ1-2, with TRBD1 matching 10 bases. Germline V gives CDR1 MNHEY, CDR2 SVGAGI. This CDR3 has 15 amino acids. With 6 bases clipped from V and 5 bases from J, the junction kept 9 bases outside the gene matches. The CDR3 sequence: CASSYETGGRYGYTF. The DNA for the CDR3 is TGTGCCAGCAGCTACGAGACAGGGGGCAGATATGGCTACACCTTC.

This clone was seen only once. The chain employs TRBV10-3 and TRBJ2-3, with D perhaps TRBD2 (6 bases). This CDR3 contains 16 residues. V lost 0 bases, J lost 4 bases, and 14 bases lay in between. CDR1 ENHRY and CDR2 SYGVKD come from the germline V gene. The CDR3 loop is CAISESRRGGADTQYF. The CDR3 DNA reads TGTGCCATCAGTGAGTCGCGGCGGGGTGGGGCAGATACGCAGTATTTT.

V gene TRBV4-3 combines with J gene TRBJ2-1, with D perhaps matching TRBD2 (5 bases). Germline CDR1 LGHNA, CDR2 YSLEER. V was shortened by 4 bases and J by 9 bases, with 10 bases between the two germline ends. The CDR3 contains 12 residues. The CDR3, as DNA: TGCGCCAGCAGCCTACTAAGCGGTGAGCAGTTCTTC. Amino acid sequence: CASSLLSGEQFF.

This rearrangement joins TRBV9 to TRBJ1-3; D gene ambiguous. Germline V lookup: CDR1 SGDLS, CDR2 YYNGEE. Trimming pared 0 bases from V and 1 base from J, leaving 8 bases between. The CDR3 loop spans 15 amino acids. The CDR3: CASSVDLLSGNTIYF. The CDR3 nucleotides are TGTGCCAGCAGCGTAGATTTATTGTCTGGAAACACCATATATTTT.

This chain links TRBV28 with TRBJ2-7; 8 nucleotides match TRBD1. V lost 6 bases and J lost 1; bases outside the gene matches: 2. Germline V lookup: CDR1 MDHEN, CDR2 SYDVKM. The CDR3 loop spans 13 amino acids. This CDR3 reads CASSRQGSYEQYF. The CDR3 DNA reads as TGTGCCAGCAGCCGACAGGGGTCCTACGAGCAGTACTTC.

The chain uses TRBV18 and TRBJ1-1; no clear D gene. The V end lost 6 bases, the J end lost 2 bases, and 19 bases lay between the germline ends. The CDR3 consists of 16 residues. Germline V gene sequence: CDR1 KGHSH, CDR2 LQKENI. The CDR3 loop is CASSPTRAVSNTEAFF. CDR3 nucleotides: TGTGCCAGCTCCCCTACCCGCGCGGTTTCAAACACTGAAGCTTTCTTT. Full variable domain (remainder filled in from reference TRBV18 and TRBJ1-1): NAGVMQNPRHLVRRRGQEARLRCSPMKGHSHVYWYRQLPEEGLKFMVYLQKENIIDESGMPKERFSAEFPKEGPSILRIQQVVRGDSAAYFCASSPTRAVSNTEAFFGQGTRLTVV.

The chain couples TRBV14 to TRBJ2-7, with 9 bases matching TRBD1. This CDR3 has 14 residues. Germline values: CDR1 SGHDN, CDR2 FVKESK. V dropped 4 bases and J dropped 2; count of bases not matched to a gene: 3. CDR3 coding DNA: TGTGCCAGCAGCCGGACAGGGGTTACCTACGAGCAGTACTTC. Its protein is CASSRTGVTYEQYF.

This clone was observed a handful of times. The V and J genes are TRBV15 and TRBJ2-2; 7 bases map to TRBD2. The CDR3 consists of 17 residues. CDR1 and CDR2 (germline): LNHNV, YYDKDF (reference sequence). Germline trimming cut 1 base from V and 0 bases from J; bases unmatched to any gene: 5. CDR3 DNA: TGTGCCACCAGCAGAGGGTCGGGGGGATCGAACACCGGGGAGCTGTTTTTT. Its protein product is CATSRGSGGSNTGELFF.